This is a list of T cell receptor beta chains from one sample in a study of blood T cell repertoires in COVID-19. TCRdb's copy holds only in-frame clones and misses some; the assay was immunoSEQ multiplex PCR. The sample comprises about 190,000 clones, around 80% of which are singletons, and 9.5% to 15% rests with the top ten. What was sequenced was peripheral blood. Receptors originate from a woman between 50 and 59 years old with acute or convalescent COVID-19. Both conserved end residues are part of each CDR3. A D gene is named only where the DNA matches it firmly. Clone sizes are given selectively: once, few, many, or a class where the clone is expanded.

v_call,d_call,j_call,clone_size,cdr3_aa,cdr3_nt
TRBV20-1,.,TRBJ1-2,.,CSARTGYGYTF,TGCAGTGCTAGGACAGGCTATGGCTACACCTTC
TRBV19,TRBD1,TRBJ2-7,.,CASSNQGQGGHYEQYF,TGTGCCAGTAGTAACCAGGGACAGGGTGGTCACTACGAGCAGTACTTC
TRBV6-2/TRBV6-3,.,TRBJ1-1,.,CASSYGGAVYEAFF,TGTGCCAGCAGTTACGGGGGGGCAGTTTACGAAGCTTTCTTT
TRBV11-2,TRBD1,TRBJ1-5,.,CASSRTGVGQPQHF,TGTGCCAGCAGCAGGACAGGGGTTGGTCAGCCCCAGCATTTT
TRBV20-1,.,TRBJ1-1,few,CSAILGIQGFF,TGCAGTGCCATTCTGGGGATACAGGGTTTCTTT
TRBV19,.,TRBJ2-1,.,CASSDTGGAYNEQFF,TGTGCCAGTAGTGACACAGGCGGGGCCTACAATGAGCAGTTCTTC
TRBV7-6,.,TRBJ2-3,.,CASSPLLSNTQYF,TGTGCCAGCAGCCCGTTACTCTCTAATACGCAGTATTTT
TRBV12-3/TRBV12-4,.,TRBJ2-1,.,CASADRHNEQFF,TGTGCCAGTGCCGACAGGCACAATGAGCAGTTCTTC
TRBV3-1/TRBV3-2,.,TRBJ2-3,.,CASSLGITSTDTQYF,TGTGCCAGCAGCCTCGGGATTACTAGCACAGATACGCAGTATTTT
TRBV20-1,.,TRBJ2-2,.,CSALVPGELFF,TGCAGTGCCCTAGTCCCCGGGGAGCTGTTTTTT
TRBV11-2,.,TRBJ1-1,once,CASISGTVTEAFF,TGTGCCAGCATCTCAGGCACGGTAACTGAAGCTTTCTTT
TRBV4-3,TRBD2,TRBJ2-1,.,CASSQEVLAGSAYNEQFF,TGCGCCAGCAGCCAAGAGGTCCTAGCGGGATCTGCCTACAATGAGCAGTTCTTC
TRBV5-1,.,TRBJ1-4,.,CASSLTPDRLNEKLFF,TGCGCCAGCAGCTTGACCCCTGACAGGTTAAACGAAAAACTGTTTTTT
TRBV19,.,TRBJ1-1,.,CASIQPTSMREAFF,TGTGCCAGTATCCAGCCAACGTCGATGAGGGAAGCTTTCTTT
TRBV19,.,TRBJ1-5,few,CASSIGRSGSNQPQHF,TGTGCCAGTAGTATCGGGAGGAGCGGTTCAAATCAGCCCCAGCATTTT
TRBV19,TRBD1,TRBJ2-2,.,CASSIGQGRTGELFF,TGTGCCAGTAGTATAGGACAGGGTAGGACCGGGGAGCTGTTTTTT
TRBV6-5,.,TRBJ1-3,.,CASSYLSSGAGNTIYF,TGTGCCAGCAGTTACCTCTCGAGTGGGGCGGGAAACACCATATATTTT
TRBV6-5,.,TRBJ1-6,.,CASRLMGQGLVSLHF,TGTGCCAGCAGATTAATGGGGCAGGGGTTAGTGTCCCTCCACTTT
TRBV2,TRBD2,TRBJ2-3,once,CASSENGASGGSTDTQYF,TGTGCCAGCAGTGAAAACGGGGCTAGCGGGGGGAGCACAGATACGCAGTATTTT
TRBV6-5,TRBD1,TRBJ1-6,.,CASSRDRGLWSPLHF,TGTGCCAGCAGTAGGGACAGGGGGCTTTGGTCACCCCTCCACTTT
TRBV7-2,.,TRBJ1-1,.,CASSPRRQEEAFF,TGTGCCAGCAGCCCTCGAAGGCAGGAAGAGGCTTTCTTT
TRBV19,.,TRBJ2-1,.,CASNDRYNEQFF,TGTGCCAGCAACGACAGGTACAATGAGCAGTTCTTC
TRBV18,.,TRBJ1-6,few,CASSQQGVYNSPLHF,TGTGCCAGCTCACAGCAGGGTGTCTATAATTCACCCCTCCACTTT
TRBV25-1,TRBD1,TRBJ1-3,.,CASSTNPGGYSGNTIYF,TGTGCCAGCAGTACGAATCCAGGGGGCTACTCTGGAAACACCATATATTTT
TRBV24-1,TRBD1,TRBJ2-3,.,CATTQGALPDTQYF,TGTGCCACCACTCAGGGGGCGCTTCCGGATACGCAGTATTTT
TRBV4-1,.,TRBJ2-3,.,CASSLTYDTQYF,TGCGCCAGCAGCCTCACCTATGATACGCAGTATTTT
TRBV25-1,TRBD1,TRBJ1-1,.,CASSPTGVGTEAFF,TGTGCCAGCAGTCCTACAGGGGTCGGGACTGAAGCTTTCTTT
TRBV21-1,.,TRBJ2-2,.,CASSKALRQILTGELFF,TGTGCCAGCAGCAAAGCGTTGCGACAGATATTAACCGGGGAGCTGTTTTTT
TRBV29-1,TRBD1,TRBJ2-1,once,CSVEGGQNYNEQFF,TGCAGCGTTGAAGGGGGACAGAACTACAATGAGCAGTTCTTC
TRBV7-9,.,TRBJ1-4,.,CASSLRGTEGEKLFF,TGTGCCAGCAGCTTACGCGGAACAGAGGGTGAAAAACTGTTTTTT
TRBV11-2,TRBD2,TRBJ2-3,.,CASSPRERGLSTDTQYF,TGTGCCAGCAGCCCGAGGGAGCGGGGACTAAGCACAGATACGCAGTATTTT
TRBV5-5,.,TRBJ1-5,.,CASSSGGPSNQPQHF,TGTGCCAGCAGCTCGGGGGGACCTAGCAATCAGCCCCAGCATTTT
TRBV24-1,TRBD1,TRBJ2-6,.,CATSDFKTGPGANVLTF,TGTGCCACCAGTGATTTCAAGACAGGGCCTGGGGCCAACGTCCTGACTTTC